Following are 16 T cell receptor beta chains from one sample sequenced in a study of T cell changes during pregnancy in multiple sclerosis. Sequencing was performed with immunoSEQ multiplex PCR; in TCRdb, only in-frame clones are kept and a portion is missing. The sample lists 35,000 or so clones, about nine tenths occurring once. The sample was CD4+ T cells from peripheral blood mononuclear cells, taken before pregnancy. The receptor source for this set is a female donor with multiple sclerosis, enrolled in a pregnancy study.

The rearrangement links TRBV7-9 to TRBJ2-5; a possible D gene is TRBD2 (5 bases). V was shortened by 5 bases and J by 2 bases, with 9 bases between the two germline ends. Per the germline V gene, CDR1 is SEHNR and CDR2 is FQNEAQ (reference sequence). This CDR3 is built from 13 residues. The chain's CDR3 is CASSLGNQETQYF. The DNA for the CDR3 is TGTGCCAGCAGCCTCGGGAATCAAGAGACCCAGTACTTC.

This chain joins TRBV30 and TRBJ1-4; a possible D gene is TRBD1 (5 bases). Germline V gene lookup returns CDR1 GTSNPN and CDR2 SVGIG (reference sequence). The CDR3 spans 13 residues. The ends were cut back, 4 bases at V and 3 bases at J, with 9 bases in the middle. CDR3 coding DNA: TGTGCCTGGACAGGGAGGGCTAATGAAAAACTGTTTTTT. Its protein is CAWTGRANEKLFF. Supplemented by reference TRBV30 and TRBJ1-4, the full variable domain reads SQTIHQWPATLVQPVGSPLSLECTVEGTSNPNLYWYRQAAGRGLQLLFYSVGIGQISSEVPQNLSASRPQDRQFILSSKKLLLSDSGFYLCAWTGRANEKLFFGSGTQLSVL.

The chain links TRBV29-1 to TRBJ2-1; D gene unclear. Deletions cut 6 bases from V and 3 bases from J, with 3 bases between. CDR3 length: 10 amino acids. The V gene's germline CDR1 is SQVTM and CDR2 ANQGSEA. Written as DNA, the CDR3 is TGCAGCGTCAGCTACAATGAGCAGTTCTTC. It yields the protein CSVSYNEQFF.

The chain couples TRBV21-1 to TRBJ1-2; the listed D gene, TRBD1, was not tested against the DNA. TRBV21-1 is a pseudogene. This CDR3 region has 15 residues. CDR3 protein: CASSKGLDTNYGYTF. CDR3 coding DNA: TGTGCCAGCAGCAAAGGACTGGACACTAACTATGGCTACACCTTC.

V gene TRBV27 combines with J gene TRBJ1-2; D possibly corresponds to TRBD1 (5 bases). The V end lost 4 bases, the J end lost 7 bases, and 16 bases lay between the germline ends. The CDR3 loop spans 14 amino acids. Per germline, CDR1 MNHEY and CDR2 SMNVEV (reference sequence). In DNA form, the CDR3 reads TGTGCCAGCAGTTGGGGATCCAGGGATCTTGGCTACACCTTC. Amino acids: CASSWGSRDLGYTF.

This chain links TRBV7-2 with TRBJ1-2; 7 bases line up with TRBD1. CDR3 length: 15 residues. Unmatched junction bases numbered 11, after V lost 4 bases and J lost 6 bases. CDR1 SGHTA and CDR2 FQGNSA come from the germline V gene. CDR3: CASSSSALQGDGYTF. For the CDR3, the DNA is TGTGCCAGCAGCTCTTCGGCTCTTCAGGGGGATGGCTACACCTTC.

The chain is built from TRBV2 and TRBJ2-7; the D gene is possibly TRBD2 (6 bases). The CDR3 extends over 13 amino acids. V was cut by 8 bases and J by 6 bases, with 17 bases left in between. Germline loops: CDR1 SNHLY, CDR2 FYNNEI. The CDR3 reads CASGRERSSEQYF. The CDR3 DNA reads TGTGCCAGCGGTCGGGAGCGGTCTAGCGAGCAGTACTTC.

This chain links TRBV30 with TRBJ2-2; 14 bases agree with TRBD2. Germline V gene lookup returns CDR1 GTSNPN and CDR2 SVGIG (reference sequence). This CDR3 region has 16 residues. V was pared by 1 base and J by 6 bases, with 4 bases of the junction left unmatched. The chain's CDR3 is CAWSGGTSGSAGELFF. CDR3 bases: TGTGCCTGGAGTGGGGGGACTAGCGGGAGTGCCGGGGAGCTGTTTTTT. Filled out from reference TRBV30 and TRBJ2-2, the complete variable domain reads SQTIHQWPATLVQPVGSPLSLECTVEGTSNPNLYWYRQAAGRGLQLLFYSVGIGQISSEVPQNLSASRPQDRQFILSSKKLLLSDSGFYLCAWSGGTSGSAGELFFGEGSRLTVL.

The CDR3 DNA follows: TGCGCCAGCAGTGAGTTCCCATACCCGGATGAAAAACTGTTTTTT. It translates to CASSEFPYPDEKLFF. V gene TRBV10-1 combines with J gene TRBJ1-4; D is undetermined. Germline values: CDR1 WNHNN, CDR2 SYGVQD (reference sequence). There are 15 residues in the CDR3. The germline V and J ends were trimmed by 1 base and 6 bases, with 12 bases remaining between them.

The chain carries TRBV29-1 and TRBJ2-6, with unresolved D. Trimming shortened V by 6 bases and J by 0 bases, and 9 bases separated the two germline ends. CDR3 length: 14 amino acids. Germline loops: CDR1 SQVTM, CDR2 ANQGSEA. CDR3 amino acids: CSVTPGSGANVLTF. CDR3 in DNA: TGCAGCGTAACGCCAGGCTCTGGGGCCAACGTCCTGACTTTC.

The chain recombines TRBV28 with TRBJ1-5; possibly TRBD1 for D (6 bases). Trimming removed 3 bases from V and 4 bases from J, with 13 bases in between. This CDR3 region has 15 residues. Germline CDR1 and CDR2: MDHEN and SYDVKM. The CDR3 sequence is CASSFYRGWNQPQHF. The CDR3 DNA reads as TGTGCCAGCAGTTTTTATAGGGGGTGGAATCAGCCCCAGCATTTT.

The chain uses TRBV2 and TRBJ2-2; tentative D call: TRBD2 (6 bases). CDR3 length: 16 residues. CDR1 SNHLY and CDR2 FYNNEI come from the germline V gene. Trimming took 6 bases from V and 5 from J, leaving 19 bases between them. The CDR3 coding sequence is TGTGCCAGCAGGGGAGGTCCGGGAGTGGATACCGGGGAGCTGTTTTTT. Protein sequence: CASRGGPGVDTGELFF.

The chain joins TRBV2 to TRBJ2-7; TRBD2 agrees at 12 bases. The CDR3 is 14 residues long. After removal of 1 base from V and 6 bases from J, the junction contained 1 base not matched to a gene. Germline V gene sequence: CDR1 SNHLY, CDR2 FYNNEI. CDR3 in amino acids: CASSEGLAGAEQYF. The CDR3 DNA is TGTGCCAGCAGTGAAGGACTAGCGGGAGCCGAGCAGTACTTC.

The J gene is TRBJ2-7, the V gene TRBV5-4; D not certain. The CDR3 covers 11 residues. Per the germline V gene, CDR1 is SGHNT and CDR2 is YYREEE (reference sequence). V lost 1 base to trimming and J lost 5 bases, with 4 bases between them. The CDR3 DNA reads as TGTGCCAGCAGCTTGCAGAACGAGCAGTACTTC. Translated, it gives CASSLQNEQYF.

The J gene is TRBJ2-1, the V gene TRBV4-2; 8 bases agree with TRBD2. Trimming at V came to 0 bases and at J to 3 bases, leaving 4 bases not matched to a gene. This CDR3 comprises 16 residues. Germline assignment: CDR1 LGHNA and CDR2 YNFKEQ. CDR3 bases: TGTGCCAGCAGCCAAGAGCCAGCGGGAGACTACAATGAGCAGTTCTTC. Translating it yields CASSQEPAGDYNEQFF.

The chain employs TRBV5-1 and TRBJ2-1; 12 bases are shared with TRBD2. The ends lost 4 bases at V and 9 bases at J; junction bases unmatched: 8. The germline gives CDR1 SGHRS, CDR2 YFSETQ. The CDR3 extends over 15 amino acids. The CDR3: CASSPSGRGGLEQFF. The CDR3 bases are TGCGCCAGCAGCCCTAGCGGGAGGGGGGGCCTTGAGCAGTTCTTC.